Following are 32 T cell receptor beta chains from one sample sequenced in a study of Ad26.COV2.S vaccination and SARS-CoV-2 variants. Treatment reported: around 19 received Ad26.COV2.S at low or high dose, single or two shots; several received placebo; per-sample allocation not given. After the first vaccine or placebo injection, samples were drawn on day 63. Assay: immunoSEQ multiplex PCR; the TCRdb copy retains only in-frame clones and omits some. The data contain roughly 400,000 clones, around 93% of them singletons. The sequenced sample was peripheral blood, obtained in a trial of Ad26.COV2.S vaccine versus placebo. The receptors were sampled from a person aged 18-60 years who received the Ad26.COV2.S COVID-19 vaccine or a placebo.

The sample holds one count of this clone. V is TRBV6-5 and J is TRBJ2-1; 8 nucleotides agree with TRBD2. J lost 7 bases, V lost 8 bases, and 7 bases had no gene match. Germline V gene data show CDR1 as MNHEY and CDR2 as SVGAGI. This CDR3 comprises 13 residues. For the CDR3, the DNA is TGTGCCAGCGAGGCGGGGGGTAGGAATGAGCAGTTCTTC. It translates to CASEAGGRNEQFF.

This chain links TRBV7-9 with TRBJ1-2, with D maybe TRBD1 (6 bases). Trimming removed 5 bases at V and 3 bases at J, with 16 bases between. CDR3 size: 15 residues. Germline CDR1 and CDR2: SEHNR and FQNEAQ (reference sequence). Here the CDR3 DNA reads TGTGCCAGCAGCACTGCGGTTGGGGGCGACTATGGCTACACCTTC. It is translated as CASSTAVGGDYGYTF.

Here the CDR3 DNA reads TGCGCCAGCAGCCAAGATCGGGCAGGGCCTGAAGCTTTCTTT. Protein sequence: CASSQDRAGPEAFF. The V and J genes are TRBV4-3 and TRBJ1-1; D is perhaps TRBD1 (5 bases). Trimming shortened V by 0 bases and J by 6 bases, and 11 bases separated the two germline ends. Germline loops: CDR1 LGHNA, CDR2 YSLEER. The CDR3 contains 14 residues.

This clone was picked up one time. The rearrangement uses TRBV28 and TRBJ1-2; D gene uncertain. The V and J ends lost 2 bases and 4 bases respectively, with 8 bases between them. The CDR3 is 13 amino acids. Germline-derived CDR1 and CDR2 are MDHEN and SYDVKM. CDR3 bases: TGTGCCAGCAGTTTAATGGTGGGCTATGGCTACACCTTC. This codes for CASSLMVGYGYTF.

CDR3 protein: CASSQGGGPTYEQYF. CDR3 nucleotides: TGCGCCAGCAGCCAGGGTGGGGGCCCTACCTACGAGCAGTACTTC. The chain links TRBV4-1 to TRBJ2-7; D is possibly TRBD1 (6 bases). Germline CDR1 MGHRA, CDR2 YSYEKL. With 3 bases removed from V and 2 bases from J, the gap between germline ends came to 14 bases. The CDR3 is made up of 15 amino acids.

The chain carries TRBV11-2 and TRBJ2-5; tentatively, D is TRBD1 or TRBD2 (7 bases each). The germline V gene encodes CDR1 SGHAT and CDR2 FQNNGV. There are 17 residues in the CDR3. The V end was cut by 0 bases, the J end by 4 bases, with 18 bases between. The CDR3 DNA reads TGTGCCAGCAGCTTAGATCAGGGGGGGTCGATGGTAGAGACCCAGTACTTC. Amino acids: CASSLDQGGSMVETQYF.

The J gene is TRBJ1-1, the V gene TRBV6-5; no definite D call. The CDR3 has 13 residues. Germline lookup yields CDR1 MNHEY and CDR2 SVGAGI. Trimming removed 3 bases from V and 9 bases from J, with 14 bases in between. This CDR3 is CASSYEAPAKAFF. The CDR3 region has the DNA TGTGCCAGCAGTTATGAAGCCCCGGCGAAAGCTTTCTTT.

This chain joins TRBV11-3 and TRBJ2-2; 7 nucleotides match TRBD2. This CDR3 spans 14 amino acids. Losses at the gene ends were 6 bases for V and 3 bases for J; bases not matched to a gene: 4. Germline CDR1 is SGHNT and CDR2 is YENEEA. The CDR3 reads CASRAGIDTGELFF. CDR3 nucleotides: TGTGCCAGCAGAGCGGGGATTGACACCGGGGAGCTGTTTTTT.

As DNA, the CDR3 is TGTGCCAGCAGTCTTAATTCAGGAGAGACCCAGTACTTC. Protein product: CASSLNSGETQYF. The chain uses TRBV7-9 and TRBJ2-5; D remains unclear. Germline CDR1 SEHNR, CDR2 FQNEAQ (reference sequence). This CDR3 is built from 13 residues. V was clipped by 6 bases and J by 4 bases, with 12 bases between them.

The rearrangement uses TRBV4-3 and TRBJ1-5; a weak D match, TRBD1 (5 bases). V lost 0 bases and J lost 7, with 13 bases in between. CDR1 LGHNA and CDR2 YSLEER come from the germline V gene. The CDR3 covers 15 residues. The CDR3: CASSQDRDVEQPQHF. CDR3 DNA: TGCGCCAGCAGCCAAGACCGGGACGTCGAACAGCCCCAGCATTTT.

The chain employs TRBV12-3 or TRBV12-4 and TRBJ2-2; the D is unclear. Trimming removed 7 bases from V and 5 bases from J, with 11 bases in between. The CDR3 runs to 13 residues. In nucleotides, the CDR3 is TGTGCCAGCAAAAACTCCCCGACCGGGGAGCTGTTTTTT. This translates into CASKNSPTGELFF.

This chain uses TRBV7-2 with TRBJ2-2; TRBD2 matches 10 bases. Losses at the gene ends were 1 base for V and 6 bases for J; bases not matched to a gene: 5. The CDR3 sequence is 16 residues long. The germline CDR1 and CDR2 sequences are SGHTA and FQGNSA. The DNA of the CDR3 is TGTGCCAGCAGCTTAGTGGTAGCGGGGGGTCCCGGGGAGCTGTTTTTT. This gives the protein CASSLVVAGGPGELFF.

This clone was seen more than once but under ten times. The CDR3 loop reads CASSLGAGRYEQYF. In nucleotides, the CDR3 is TGTGCCAGCAGCTTAGGGGCTGGCCGCTACGAGCAGTACTTC. The chain employs TRBV7-9 and TRBJ2-7; D unclear. Trimming cost V 1 base and J 3 bases, with 10 bases left between them. Germline lookup yields CDR1 SEHNR and CDR2 FQNEAQ (reference sequence). The CDR3 has 14 residues.

The chain is built from TRBV19 and TRBJ2-5; D gene uncertain. With 0 bases removed from V and 7 bases from J, the gap between germline ends came to 9 bases. The CDR3 covers 13 residues. Germline values: CDR1 LNHDA, CDR2 SQIVND (reference sequence). CDR3 in DNA: TGTGCCAGTAGTATAGATTCGGGCGGGACCCAGTACTTC. Translated: CASSIDSGGTQYF.

V usage is TRBV14 and J usage is TRBJ2-2, with TRBD2 as a possible D gene (7 bases). The CDR3 loop spans 11 amino acids. Germline V lookup: CDR1 SGHDN, CDR2 FVKESK. The CDR3 loop reads CPGGLSGELFF. The CDR3 region has the DNA TGTCCCGGGGGGCTTTCCGGGGAGCTGTTTTTT.

A single count supports this clone. The chain recombines TRBV28 with TRBJ2-5, with 10 bases that match TRBD2. This CDR3 contains 16 residues. Germline V gene sequence: CDR1 MDHEN, CDR2 SYDVKM. Trimming at V came to 4 bases and at J to 6 bases, leaving 11 bases not matched to a gene. The CDR3: CASSYPGSGGLKTQYF. The CDR3 coding sequence is TGTGCCAGCAGTTACCCCGGTAGCGGGGGGCTTAAGACCCAGTACTTC.

The chain combines TRBV9 with TRBJ1-2, with D unclear. CDR1 SGDLS and CDR2 YYNGEE come from the germline V gene. V was cut by 0 bases and J by 8 bases, with 11 bases left in between. CDR3 length equals 13 residues. CDR3 protein: CASSVGQVEGYTF. The CDR3 bases are TGTGCCAGCAGCGTAGGGCAGGTAGAGGGCTACACCTTC.

This clone was recorded only once. V usage is TRBV2 and J usage is TRBJ2-3; 8 bases align to TRBD2. This CDR3 is built from 13 residues. V lost 7 bases and J lost 6; bases outside the gene matches: 6. CDR1 is SNHLY and CDR2 is FYNNEI in the germline V gene. The CDR3 here is CASKRGFTDTQYF. In nucleotides, the CDR3 is TGTGCCAGCAAGCGGGGGTTCACGGATACGCAGTATTTT.

This clone was counted a single time. J is TRBJ2-5 and V is TRBV5-1; D not certain. V was cut by 1 base and J by 1 base, with 8 bases left in between. The CDR3 spans 14 residues. Looked up from germline, CDR1 is SGHRS and CDR2 is YFSETQ. As DNA, the CDR3 is TGCGCCAGCAGCTTGAGGGCCTTCCAAGAGACCCAGTACTTC. Translated, it gives CASSLRAFQETQYF. Variable domain in full (rest from reference TRBV5-1 and TRBJ2-5): KAGVTQTPRYLIKTRGQQVTLSCSPISGHRSVSWYQQTPGQGLQFLFEYFSETQRNKGNFPGRFSGRQFSNSRSEMNVSTLELGDSALYLCASSLRAFQETQYFGPGTRLLVL.

CDR3 DNA sequence: TGCAGCGTTGCTTCCCAGGGGCAGAACACTGAAGCTTTCTTT. Its translation is CSVASQGQNTEAFF. V usage is TRBV29-1 and J usage is TRBJ1-1, with TRBD1 as a possible D gene (6 bases). Trimming cost V 4 bases and J 1 base, with 13 bases left between them. Germline CDR1 and CDR2: SQVTM and ANQGSEA. The length of the CDR3 is 14 residues.

V gene TRBV28 combines with J gene TRBJ1-4; D is unresolved. The V gene's germline CDR1 is MDHEN and CDR2 SYDVKM. CDR3 size: 15 residues. V lost 2 bases, J lost 0 bases, and 7 bases lay in between. CDR3 DNA sequence: TGTGCCAGCAGTTTAGGGTTTGCAACTAATGAAAAACTGTTTTTT. It encodes CASSLGFATNEKLFF.

CDR3 in amino acids: CAISEGRTFGDTQYF. The CDR3 nucleotides read TGTGCCATCAGTGAGGGCAGGACGTTTGGAGATACGCAGTATTTT. The V call is TRBV10-3, the J call TRBJ2-3; D is uncertain. Germline lookup yields CDR1 ENHRY and CDR2 SYGVKD. Trimming pared 2 bases from V and 5 bases from J, leaving 14 bases between. The CDR3 runs to 15 residues.

CDR3 nucleotides: TGTGCCAGCAGCTTGGGTTACGAGCAGTACTTC. Translating it yields CASSLGYEQYF. The chain recombines TRBV5-8 with TRBJ2-7, with D unclear. The CDR3 has 11 residues. Between the trimmed V and J ends, which lost 0 bases and 4 bases, there was a span of 2 bases. Germline loops: CDR1 SGHTS, CDR2 YDEGEE. Full variable domain (remainder filled in from reference TRBV5-8 and TRBJ2-7): EAGVTQSPTHLIKTRGQQATLRCSPISGHTSVYWYQQALGLGLQFLLWYDEGEERNRGNFPPRFSGRQFPNYSSELNVNALELEDSALYLCASSLGYEQYFGPGTRLTVT.

V gene TRBV7-9 combines with J gene TRBJ1-2; TRBD1 aligns across 8 bases. V gave up 5 bases and J gave up 7 bases; unmatched junction bases: 12. CDR1 and CDR2 (germline): SEHNR, FQNEAQ (reference sequence). The CDR3 is 15 amino acids. The CDR3 region is CASSVTTGATGGYTF. CDR3 coding DNA: TGTGCCAGCAGCGTAACGACAGGGGCGACAGGTGGCTACACCTTC.

This clone was seen a single time. This chain links TRBV7-9 with TRBJ1-2, with 7 positions matching TRBD1. Trimming cost V 0 bases and J 4 bases; bases outside gene matches: 5. CDR1 SEHNR and CDR2 FQNEAQ come from the germline V gene (reference sequence). The CDR3 has 15 residues. The CDR3 region has the DNA TGTGCCAGCAGCTTAGCTTACGACAGGGCCTATGGCTACACCTTC. It translates to CASSLAYDRAYGYTF.

The CDR3 loop reads CAWSPVDRLNTEAFF. The CDR3 bases are TGTGCCTGGAGTCCCGTCGACAGACTGAACACTGAAGCTTTCTTT. The rearrangement links TRBV30 to TRBJ1-1; D might be TRBD1 (5 bases). There are 15 residues in the CDR3. The germline V gene has CDR1 GTSNPN and CDR2 SVGIG (reference sequence). Between the trimmed V and J ends, which lost 2 bases and 0 bases, there was a span of 13 bases.

The J gene is TRBJ2-7, the V gene TRBV7-2; 8 bases are a match to TRBD2. V shed 3 bases, J shed 1 base, and the junction held 2 bases outside the gene matches. The CDR3 loop spans 14 amino acids. CDR1 and CDR2 from the germline V gene are SGHTA and FQGNSA. CDR3 in DNA: TGTGCCAGCAGCTTCGGCGGGGGGTCCTACGAGCAGTACTTC. It is translated as CASSFGGGSYEQYF.

V and J are TRBV12-3 or TRBV12-4 and TRBJ1-2; D remains ambiguous. The CDR3 totals 13 residues. V was trimmed by 3 bases and J by 5 bases, leaving 10 bases between them. The DNA of the CDR3 is TGTGCCAGCAGTTTTGCGCCCGCTTATGGCTACACCTTC. Encoded protein: CASSFAPAYGYTF.

J is TRBJ2-3 and V is TRBV30, with 9 positions matching TRBD1. There are 19 residues in the CDR3. Germline CDR1 is GTSNPN and CDR2 is SVGIG (reference sequence). The V segment lost 7 bases and the J segment 2 bases; nucleotides outside the gene matches: 22. CDR3: CALNLQGARVQANTDTQYF. CDR3 bases: TGTGCCTTAAATTTACAGGGGGCGAGGGTGCAGGCGAACACAGATACGCAGTATTTT.

The chain uses TRBV5-1 and TRBJ1-1, with 8 bases fitting TRBD1. Trimming took 1 base from V and 8 from J; bases not matched to a gene: 4. CDR3 length: 13 amino acids. Per the germline V gene, CDR1 is SGHRS and CDR2 is YFSETQ. The chain's CDR3 is CASSLLGTGEAFF. The CDR3 DNA is TGCGCCAGCAGCTTGCTCGGGACAGGCGAAGCTTTCTTT.

The chain carries TRBV9 and TRBJ2-7; TRBD2 agrees at 9 bases. Germline V gene lookup returns CDR1 SGDLS and CDR2 YYNGEE. The CDR3 loop spans 15 amino acids. After removal of 4 bases from V and 1 base from J, the junction contained 6 bases not matched to a gene. CDR3 region: CASSTGLATSYEQYF. DNA for the CDR3: TGTGCCAGCAGCACGGGACTAGCCACGTCCTACGAGCAGTACTTC.

In DNA form, the CDR3 reads TGTGCCCACAATACAGGGGCTGAAGCTTTCTTT. As protein: CAHNTGAEAFF. The genes are TRBV30 and TRBJ1-1; the match to TRBD1 covers 7 bases. The length of the CDR3 is 11 residues. Per the germline V gene, CDR1 is GTSNPN and CDR2 is SVGIG (reference sequence). J was trimmed by 6 bases and V by 8 bases; bases with no gene match: 6. The whole variable domain, filled in from reference TRBV30 and TRBJ1-1, reads SQTIHQWPATLVQPVGSPLSLECTVEGTSNPNLYWYRQAAGRGLQLLFYSVGIGQISSEVPQNLSASRPQDRQFILSSKKLLLSDSGFYLCAHNTGAEAFFGQGTRLTVV.